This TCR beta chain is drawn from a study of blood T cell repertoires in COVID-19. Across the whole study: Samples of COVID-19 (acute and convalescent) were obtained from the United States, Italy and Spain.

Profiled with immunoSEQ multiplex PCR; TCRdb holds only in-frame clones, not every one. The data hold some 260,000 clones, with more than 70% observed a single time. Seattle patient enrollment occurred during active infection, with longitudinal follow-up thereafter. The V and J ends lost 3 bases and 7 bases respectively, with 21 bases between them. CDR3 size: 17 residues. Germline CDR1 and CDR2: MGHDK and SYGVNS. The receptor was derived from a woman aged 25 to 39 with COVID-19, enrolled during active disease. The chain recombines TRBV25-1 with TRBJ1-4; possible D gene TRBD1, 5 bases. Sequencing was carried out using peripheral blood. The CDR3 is CASSEDQSSGWGEKLFF. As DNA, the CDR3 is TGTGCCAGCAGTGAGGATCAATCCTCAGGGTGGGGTGAAAAACTGTTTTTT. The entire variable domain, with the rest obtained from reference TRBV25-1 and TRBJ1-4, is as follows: EADIYQTPRYLVIGTGKKITLECSQTMGHDKMYWYQQDPGMELHLIHYSYGVNSTEKGDLSSESTVSRIRTEHFPLTLESARPSHTSQYLCASSEDQSSGWGEKLFFGSGTQLSVL.